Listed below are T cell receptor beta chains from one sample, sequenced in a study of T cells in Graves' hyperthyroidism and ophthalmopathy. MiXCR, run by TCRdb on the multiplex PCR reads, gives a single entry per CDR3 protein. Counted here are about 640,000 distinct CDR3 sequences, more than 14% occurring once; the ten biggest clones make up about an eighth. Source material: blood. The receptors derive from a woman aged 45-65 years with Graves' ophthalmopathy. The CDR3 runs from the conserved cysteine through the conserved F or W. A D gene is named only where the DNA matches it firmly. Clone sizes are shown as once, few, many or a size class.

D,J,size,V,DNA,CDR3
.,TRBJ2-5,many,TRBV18,TGTGCCAGCTCACCACTGGGGGCTGAAGCCCAAGAGACCCAGTACTTC,CASSPLGAEAQETQYF
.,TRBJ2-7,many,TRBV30,TGTGCCTGGAGTGTACAGTCCCCCGAGCAGTACTTC,CAWSVQSPEQYF
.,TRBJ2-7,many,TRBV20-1,TGCAGTGCTAGAGTCTCAGGTCTCCCCTCCCACGAGCAGTACTTC,CSARVSGLPSHEQYF
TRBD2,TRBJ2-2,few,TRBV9,TGTGCCAGCAGCGTAGAGGGACTAGCGGGAGTTGGCGGGGAGCTGTTTTTT,CASSVEGLAGVGGELFF
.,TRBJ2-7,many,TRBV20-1,TGCAGTGCATTACGAGAACTGGGCTACGAGCAGTACTTC,CSALRELGYEQYF
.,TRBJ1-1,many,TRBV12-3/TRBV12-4,TGTGCCAGCAGAGAAGACACTGAAGCTTTCTTT,CASREDTEAFF
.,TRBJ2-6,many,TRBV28,TGTGCCAGCAGTTCCCTAATGCAGGGTGCTGGGGCCAACGTCCTGACTTTC,CASSSLMQGAGANVLTF
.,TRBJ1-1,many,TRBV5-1,TGCGCCAGCAGACGCGAGGGCACTGAAGCTTTCTTT,CASRREGTEAFF
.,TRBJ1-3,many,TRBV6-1,TGTGCCAGCAGTCTTGGCGACAGGATCTCTGGAAACACCATATATTTT,CASSLGDRISGNTIYF
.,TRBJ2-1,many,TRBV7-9,TGTGCCAGCAGCCTCGAGTGGGGTGAGCAGTTCTTC,CASSLEWGEQFF
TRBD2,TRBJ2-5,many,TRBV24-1,TGTGCCACCAGTGATCAGAAGACTAGCGGGAGGAAAGAGACCCAGTACTTC,CATSDQKTSGRKETQYF
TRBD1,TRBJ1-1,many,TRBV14,TGTGCCAGCAGCACTCAGACAGGGGCTGAAGCTTTCTTT,CASSTQTGAEAFF
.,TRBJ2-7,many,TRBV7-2,TGTGCCAGCAGCACCACCCGTTACGAGCAGTACTTC,CASSTTRYEQYF